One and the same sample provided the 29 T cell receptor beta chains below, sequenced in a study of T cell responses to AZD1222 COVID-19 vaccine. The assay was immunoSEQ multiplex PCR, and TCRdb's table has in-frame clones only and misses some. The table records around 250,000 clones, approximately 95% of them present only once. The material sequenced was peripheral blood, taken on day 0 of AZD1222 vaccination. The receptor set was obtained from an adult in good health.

Here the CDR3 reads CASSEAGDGWQEQYF. The CDR3 coding sequence is TGTGCCAGCAGTGAAGCGGGGGACGGCTGGCAGGAGCAGTACTTC. The V gene is TRBV6-1, the J gene TRBJ2-7; D might be TRBD1 or TRBD2, each matching 5 bases. Trimming shortened V by 0 bases and J by 7 bases, and 16 bases separated the two germline ends. This CDR3 is 15 amino acids long. The germline CDR1 and CDR2 sequences are MNHNS and SASEGT.

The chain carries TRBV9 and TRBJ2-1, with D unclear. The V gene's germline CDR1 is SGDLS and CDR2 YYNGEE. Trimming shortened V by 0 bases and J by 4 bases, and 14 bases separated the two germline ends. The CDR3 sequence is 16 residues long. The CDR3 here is CASSVERRHLYNEQFF. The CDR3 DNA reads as TGTGCCAGCAGCGTAGAAAGGAGACATCTTTACAATGAGCAGTTCTTC.

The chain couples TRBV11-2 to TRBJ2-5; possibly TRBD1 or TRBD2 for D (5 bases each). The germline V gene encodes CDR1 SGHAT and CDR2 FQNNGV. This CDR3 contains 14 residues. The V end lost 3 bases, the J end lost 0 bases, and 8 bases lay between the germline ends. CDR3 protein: CASSLGVNQETQYF. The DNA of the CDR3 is TGTGCCAGCAGCTTGGGGGTTAACCAAGAGACCCAGTACTTC.

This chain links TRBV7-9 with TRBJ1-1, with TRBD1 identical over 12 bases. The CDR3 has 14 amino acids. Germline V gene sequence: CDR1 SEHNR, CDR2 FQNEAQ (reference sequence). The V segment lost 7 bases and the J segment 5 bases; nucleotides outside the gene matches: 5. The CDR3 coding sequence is TGTGCCAGCACCCCGGGACAGGGGGCAACTGAAGCTTTCTTT. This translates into CASTPGQGATEAFF.

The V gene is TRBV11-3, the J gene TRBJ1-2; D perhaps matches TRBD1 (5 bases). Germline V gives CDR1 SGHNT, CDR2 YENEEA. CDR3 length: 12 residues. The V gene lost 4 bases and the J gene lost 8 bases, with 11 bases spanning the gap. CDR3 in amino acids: CASSSQGNGYTF. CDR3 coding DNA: TGTGCCAGCAGCTCTCAGGGTAACGGCTACACCTTC.

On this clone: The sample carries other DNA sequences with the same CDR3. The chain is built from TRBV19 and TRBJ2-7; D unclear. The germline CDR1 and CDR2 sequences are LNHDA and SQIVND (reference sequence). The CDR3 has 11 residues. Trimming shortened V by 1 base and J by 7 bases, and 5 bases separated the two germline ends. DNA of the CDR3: TGTGCCAGTAGTATAGGGGGAGAGCAGTACTTC. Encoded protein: CASSIGGEQYF. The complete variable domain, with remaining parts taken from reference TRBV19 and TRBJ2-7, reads DGGITQSPKYLFRKEGQNVTLSCEQNLNHDAMYWYRQDPGQGLRLIYYSQIVNDFQKGDIAEGYSVSREKKESFPLTVTSAQKNPTAFYLCASSIGGEQYFGPGTRLTVT.

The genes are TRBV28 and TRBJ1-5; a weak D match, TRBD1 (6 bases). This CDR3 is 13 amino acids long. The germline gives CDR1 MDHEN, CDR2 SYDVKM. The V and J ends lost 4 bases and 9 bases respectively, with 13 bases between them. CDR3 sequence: CASSYGGHRPQHF. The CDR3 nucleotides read TGTGCCAGCAGTTACGGGGGGCATCGGCCCCAGCATTTT.

The CDR3 coding sequence is TGTGCCTCCACCGGAGTCTCGAACACTGAAGCTTTCTTT. As protein: CASTGVSNTEAFF. The V call is TRBV30, the J call TRBJ1-1, with unresolved D. Germline loops: CDR1 GTSNPN, CDR2 SVGIG (reference sequence). There are 13 residues in the CDR3. Trimming took 7 bases from V and 1 from J, leaving 13 bases between them.

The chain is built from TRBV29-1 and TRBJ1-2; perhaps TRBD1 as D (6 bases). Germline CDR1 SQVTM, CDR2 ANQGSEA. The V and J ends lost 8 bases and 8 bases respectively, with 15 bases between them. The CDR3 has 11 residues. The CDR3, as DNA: TGCAGCACCCTCGGGGGCTCAGGCTACACCTTC. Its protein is CSTLGGSGYTF. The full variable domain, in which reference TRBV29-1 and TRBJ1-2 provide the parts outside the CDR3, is SAVISQKPSRDICQRGTSLTIQCQVDSQVTMMFWYRQQPGQSLTLIATANQGSEATYESGFVIDKFPISRPNLTFSTLTVSNMSPEDSSIYLCSTLGGSGYTFGSGTRLTVV.

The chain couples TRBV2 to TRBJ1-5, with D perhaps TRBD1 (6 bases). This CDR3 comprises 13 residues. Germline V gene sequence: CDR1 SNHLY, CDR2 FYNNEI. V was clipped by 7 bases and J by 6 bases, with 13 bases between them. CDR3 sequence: CASTGQRGQPQHF. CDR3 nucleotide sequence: TGTGCCAGCACCGGACAGAGGGGTCAGCCCCAGCATTTT.

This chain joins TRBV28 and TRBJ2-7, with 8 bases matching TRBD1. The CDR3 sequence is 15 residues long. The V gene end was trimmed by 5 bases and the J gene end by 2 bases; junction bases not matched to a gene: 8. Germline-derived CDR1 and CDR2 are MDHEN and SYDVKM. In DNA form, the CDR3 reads TGTGCCAGCAGTCTCCCCCAGGGGGCCCCCTACGAGCAGTACTTC. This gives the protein CASSLPQGAPYEQYF.

The CDR3 loop reads CASSGLTPGNTIYF. In nucleotides, the CDR3 is TGCGCCAGCTCGGGCCTAACCCCTGGAAACACCATATATTTT. The rearrangement joins TRBV10-2 to TRBJ1-3; D gene ambiguous. The V gene's germline CDR1 is WSHSY and CDR2 SAAADI. The V end lost 8 bases, the J end lost 2 bases, and 13 bases lay between the germline ends. The CDR3 loop spans 14 amino acids.

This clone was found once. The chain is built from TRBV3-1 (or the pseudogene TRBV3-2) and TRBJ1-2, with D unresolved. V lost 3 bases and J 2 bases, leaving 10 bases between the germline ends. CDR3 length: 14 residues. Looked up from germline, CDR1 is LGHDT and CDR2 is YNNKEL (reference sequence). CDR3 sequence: CASSHLAGNYGYTF. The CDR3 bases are TGTGCCAGCAGCCACCTCGCCGGGAACTATGGCTACACCTTC.

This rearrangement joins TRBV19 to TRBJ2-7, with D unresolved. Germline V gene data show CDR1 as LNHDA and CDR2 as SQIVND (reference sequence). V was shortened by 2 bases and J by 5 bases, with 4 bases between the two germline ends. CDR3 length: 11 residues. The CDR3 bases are TGTGCCAGTAGTATACGAGACGAGCAGTACTTC. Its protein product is CASSIRDEQYF.

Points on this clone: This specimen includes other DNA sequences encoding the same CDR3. In DNA, the CDR3 is TGTGCCAGCAGCTTAGGACAGGGAAACGGACAGCCCCAGCATTTT. This translates into CASSLGQGNGQPQHF. V is TRBV7-2 and J is TRBJ1-5; 7 bases are shared with TRBD1. The CDR3 length is 15 residues. The V segment lost 1 base and the J segment 7 bases; nucleotides outside the gene matches: 7. Germline V gene lookup returns CDR1 SGHTA and CDR2 FQGNSA.

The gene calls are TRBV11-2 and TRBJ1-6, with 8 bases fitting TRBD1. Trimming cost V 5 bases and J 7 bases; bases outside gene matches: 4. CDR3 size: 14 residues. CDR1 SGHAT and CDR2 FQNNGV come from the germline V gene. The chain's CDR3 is CASSNRGSNSPLHF. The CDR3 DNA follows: TGTGCCAGCAGCAACAGGGGGTCCAATTCACCCCTCCACTTT.

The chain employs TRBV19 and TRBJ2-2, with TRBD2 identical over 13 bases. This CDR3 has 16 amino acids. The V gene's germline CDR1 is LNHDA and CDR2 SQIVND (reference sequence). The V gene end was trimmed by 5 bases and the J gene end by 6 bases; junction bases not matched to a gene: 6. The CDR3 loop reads CASSPWTSGRAGELFF. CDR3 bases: TGTGCCAGTAGTCCTTGGACTAGCGGGAGAGCCGGGGAGCTGTTTTTT.

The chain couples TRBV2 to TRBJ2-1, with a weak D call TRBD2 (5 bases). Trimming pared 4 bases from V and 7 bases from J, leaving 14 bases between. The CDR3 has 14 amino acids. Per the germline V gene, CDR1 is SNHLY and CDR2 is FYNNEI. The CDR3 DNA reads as TGTGCCAGCAGTGGGACGGCAAAGCGGAATGAGCAGTTCTTC. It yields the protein CASSGTAKRNEQFF. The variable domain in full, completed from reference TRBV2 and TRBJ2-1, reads EPEVTQTPSHQVTQMGQEVILRCVPISNHLYFYWYRQILGQKVEFLVSFYNNEISEKSEIFDDQFSVERPDGSNFTLKIRSTKLEDSAMYFCASSGTAKRNEQFFGPGTRLTVL.

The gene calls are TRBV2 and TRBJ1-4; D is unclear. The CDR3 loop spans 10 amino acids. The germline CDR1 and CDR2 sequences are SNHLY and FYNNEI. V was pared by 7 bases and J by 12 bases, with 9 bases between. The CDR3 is CASKGRELFF. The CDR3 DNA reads TGTGCCAGCAAGGGCCGGGAACTGTTTTTT.

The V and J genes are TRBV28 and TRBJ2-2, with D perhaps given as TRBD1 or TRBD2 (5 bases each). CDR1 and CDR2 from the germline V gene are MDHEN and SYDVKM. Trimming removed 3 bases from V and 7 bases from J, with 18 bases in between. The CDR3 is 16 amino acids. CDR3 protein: CASSLVGALSSGELFF. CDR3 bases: TGTGCCAGCAGTTTGGTCGGGGCCCTTTCCAGCGGGGAGCTGTTTTTT.

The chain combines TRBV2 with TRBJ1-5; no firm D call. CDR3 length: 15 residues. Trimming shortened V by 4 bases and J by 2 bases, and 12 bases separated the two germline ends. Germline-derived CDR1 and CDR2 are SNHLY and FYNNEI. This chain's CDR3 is CASSVRTLGNQPQHF. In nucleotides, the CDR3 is TGTGCCAGCAGTGTGCGCACCCTTGGCAATCAGCCCCAGCATTTT.

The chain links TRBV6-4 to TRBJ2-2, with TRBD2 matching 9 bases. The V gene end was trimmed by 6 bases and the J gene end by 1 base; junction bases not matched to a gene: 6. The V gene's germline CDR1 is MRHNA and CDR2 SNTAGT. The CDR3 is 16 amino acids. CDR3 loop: CASSPQAGGNTGELFF. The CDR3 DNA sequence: TGTGCCAGCAGCCCCCAAGCGGGAGGGAACACCGGGGAGCTGTTTTTT.

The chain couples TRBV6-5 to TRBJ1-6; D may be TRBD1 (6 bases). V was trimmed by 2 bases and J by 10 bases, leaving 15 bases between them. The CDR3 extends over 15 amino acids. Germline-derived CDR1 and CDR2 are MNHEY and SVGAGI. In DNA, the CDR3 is TGTGCCAGCAGTTACGCCCGGGGGGCAGGATCACCCCTCCACTTT. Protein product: CASSYARGAGSPLHF.

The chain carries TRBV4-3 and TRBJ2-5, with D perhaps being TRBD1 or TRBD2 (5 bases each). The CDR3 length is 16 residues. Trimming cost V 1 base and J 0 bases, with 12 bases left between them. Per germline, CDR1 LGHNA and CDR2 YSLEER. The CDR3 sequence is CASSQGPVGDQETQYF. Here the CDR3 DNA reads TGCGCCAGCAGCCAAGGGCCCGTGGGGGACCAAGAGACCCAGTACTTC.

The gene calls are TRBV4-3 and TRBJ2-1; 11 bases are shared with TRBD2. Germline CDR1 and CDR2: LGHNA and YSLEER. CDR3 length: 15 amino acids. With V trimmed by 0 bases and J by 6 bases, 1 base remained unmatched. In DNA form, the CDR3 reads TGCGCCAGCAGCCAAGAAGGGACTAGCGGCAATGAGCAGTTCTTC. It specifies CASSQEGTSGNEQFF.

CDR3: CASSQGQFDEQFF. In nucleotides, the CDR3 is TGCGCCAGCAGCCAGGGACAATTCGATGAGCAGTTCTTC. This sequence joins TRBV4-1 and TRBJ2-1, with a weak D call TRBD1 (6 bases). The CDR3 runs to 13 residues. Trimming removed 3 bases from V and 8 bases from J, with 11 bases in between. CDR1 and CDR2 from the germline V gene are MGHRA and YSYEKL.

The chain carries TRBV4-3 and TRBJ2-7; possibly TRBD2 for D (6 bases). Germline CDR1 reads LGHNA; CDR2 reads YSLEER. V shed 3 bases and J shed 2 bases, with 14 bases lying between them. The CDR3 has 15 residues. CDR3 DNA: TGCGCCAGCAGCCAGGATCCGGGACTCACCTACGAGCAGTACTTC. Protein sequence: CASSQDPGLTYEQYF.

The CDR3, as DNA: TGTGCCAGTACTTACGGGCTCCGGAGCTCTGGAAACACCATATATTTT. It encodes CASTYGLRSSGNTIYF. The chain couples TRBV19 to TRBJ1-3; D call uncertain. Trimming shortened V by 7 bases and J by 0 bases, and 16 bases separated the two germline ends. This CDR3 has 16 amino acids. Per germline, CDR1 LNHDA and CDR2 SQIVND (reference sequence).

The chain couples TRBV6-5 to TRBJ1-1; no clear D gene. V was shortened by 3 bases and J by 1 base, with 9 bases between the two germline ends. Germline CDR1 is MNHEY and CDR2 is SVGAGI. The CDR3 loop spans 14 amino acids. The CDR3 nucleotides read TGTGCCAGCAGTTATAATGTCAAGAACACTGAAGCTTTCTTT. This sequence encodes CASSYNVKNTEAFF.